This T cell receptor beta chain was found in a study of Ad26.COV2.S vaccination and SARS-CoV-2 variants. Study observations and caveats: Post-vaccination spike-specific CD8+ and CD4+ T cell responses reportedly had substantial breadth. People given the vaccine had a wider spike-specific TCR breadth than placebo recipients did. The TCR-based breadth and depth measures might underestimate overall T cell responses.

Treatment indicated: some 20 received Ad26.COV2.S at low or high dose, single or two shots; 5 received placebo; per-sample allocation not given. After the first vaccine or placebo injection, samples were drawn on day 63. Germline V gene data show CDR1 as KGHSH and CDR2 as LQKENI. The CDR3 sequence is 19 residues long. Data came from immunoSEQ multiplex PCR; TCRdb stores just in-frame clones and leaves some out. Found here are about 680,000 clones, roughly 90% of them singletons; the top ten hold about 1.5%. Notes on this clone: The antigen is not known. An end of the junction differs from the germline gene, which may be a read error.

The sample in question was peripheral blood, obtained in a trial of Ad26.COV2.S vaccine versus placebo. The receptor was derived from a person aged 18-65 years who received the Ad26.COV2.S COVID-19 vaccine or a placebo. The chain carries TRBV18 and TRBJ2-5; 14 positions agree with TRBD2. The CDR3 here is CASSPGTSGSGPNQESQYF. CDR3 DNA sequence: TGTGCCAGCTCACCGGGGACTAGCGGGAGTGGCCCCAACCAAGAGTCCCAGTACTTC. Full variable domain (outside the CDR3, taken from reference TRBV18 and TRBJ2-5): NAGVMQNPRHLVRRRGQEARLRCSPMKGHSHVYWYRQLPEEGLKFMVYLQKENIIDESGMPKERFSAEFPKEGPSILRIQQVVRGDSAAYFCASSPGTSGSGPNQESQYFGPGTRLLVL.